This entry describes one TCR beta chain. The antigen it recognizes is unknown. Base qualities were left out, and no much larger clone turns up one base away. TCRbeta CDR3 regions were amplified from genomic DNA using the immunoSEQ Assay, a bias-controlled multiplex PCR. Turning to the authors' computational methods: Within the assay, amplification of reference gene primers was used to estimate how many nucleated cells each sample contained. To quantify the absolute abundance of each unique TCRbeta CDR3 rearrangement, sequence reads were collapsed and filtered. For each sample, productive Simpson clonality was calculated as the square root of Simpson's diversity index over productive rearrangements. The immuneACCESS repertoire file appears here via TCRdb, limited to in-frame rearrangements. These files lack a portion of the clones; in checked studies, under half of the deficit traces to unresolved V genes, and the cause of the others is not known. V, J and clone size are taken as reported in that table, and D and trimming were inferred from the DNA itself. Counted in this sample were some 150,000 clones; approximately 81% of them appeared once. Together, the top ten hold about 40% of the sample.

These data originate in a study of blood T cell repertoires in COVID-19 (TCRdb year 2020). Notes on the research overall: The collaborator samples originated in the United States, Italy and Spain and spanned the acute and convalescent phases of COVID-19. The prospective study material was composed of cDNA or gDNA derived from T cells, B-cell-depleted T cells, or PBMCs. Subjects who had been exposed to COVID-19, were actively infected with it, or had recovered from it provided the deeply sampled blood TCRbeta repertoires that made up the dataset. The repertoires were made available in a free public database intended to serve as a resource for research on the immune response to SARS-CoV-2. Samples were obtained from the ongoing ImmuneRACE study (first 160 participants) and from about 1,300 subjects provided by 6 global collaborators. Nearly every sample came with metadata listing a de-identified subject ID, COVID-19 status, age in years and sex. HLA class I and class II types, where available, came from metadata supplied by the sample provider rather than from assay-based typing. Overall study results and their limits: How much clinical and demographic metadata was included differed by source and by participant, and the metadata was provided uncurated.

Whole blood was collected in K2EDTA tubes by collaborating institutions according to the institutions' own protocols. For TCRbeta analysis, collaborators shipped samples as frozen whole blood, isolated PBMCs, or DNA extracted from either of those sample types. From its cysteine to its phenylalanine, the CDR3 spans 15 amino acids. The CDR3 DNA has 45 bases and is translated from base 1. CDR1 SGHDN and CDR2 FVKESK are derived from the germline V gene. The germline ends are 12 bases apart after V is trimmed by 4 bases and J by 0 bases. What was sequenced was peripheral blood. The TCR was taken from a human donor in a cohort sampled during active COVID-19. The rearranged chain carries TRBV14 and TRBJ2-5; perhaps TRBD2 is the D gene, with 6 bases matching. The CDR3: CASSRGGAYQETQYF. The DNA is as follows: TGTGCCAGCAGCCGCGGAGGGGCCTACCAAGAGACCCAGTACTTC.